The 12 T cell receptor beta chains presented below share a single source sample, sequenced in a study of PD-1 blockade in classical Hodgkin lymphoma. Each of the patients experienced relapse following autologous stem cell transplantation, and their brentuximab vedotin exposure differed. The data were produced by immunoSEQ multiplex PCR, yet TCRdb's version contains in-frame clones alone and is incomplete. This sample has 25,000 to 35,000 clones, with about 76% found just once. The sequencing used peripheral blood mononuclear cells (PBMCs), collected before the second cycle of nivolumab. These receptors were collected from a human donor with classical Hodgkin lymphoma.

The chain's CDR3 is CASRPSREGGTEAFF. The DNA of the CDR3 is TGTGCCAGCAGGCCCAGTAGGGAAGGCGGCACTGAAGCTTTCTTT. The genes are TRBV7-2 and TRBJ1-1; no reliable D call. The V and J ends lost 6 bases and 4 bases respectively, with 18 bases between them. The CDR3 is made up of 15 amino acids. CDR1 is SGHTA and CDR2 is FQGNSA in the germline V gene. The variable domain in full, with the rest retrieved from reference TRBV7-2 and TRBJ1-1, is GAGVSQSPSNKVTEKGKDVELRCDPISGHTALYWYRQSLGQGLEFLIYFQGNSAPDKSGLPSDRFSAERTGGSVSTLTIQRTQQEDSAVYLCASRPSREGGTEAFFGQGTRLTVV.

The genes are TRBV6-6 and TRBJ2-4; D remains unclear. CDR3 length: 16 amino acids. Germline CDR1 is MNHNY and CDR2 is SVGAGI (reference sequence). V lost 0 bases to trimming and J lost 0 bases, with 9 bases between them. CDR3 in DNA: TGTGCCAGCAGTTACTCAGGGCCCCCAGCCAAAAACATTCAGTACTTC. It specifies CASSYSGPPAKNIQYF.

The V and J genes are TRBV4-2 and TRBJ1-1; D is undetermined. Germline CDR1 and CDR2: LGHNA and YNFKEQ. The CDR3 totals 12 residues. Trimming shortened V by 1 base and J by 7 bases, and 7 bases separated the two germline ends. In DNA, the CDR3 is TGTGCCAGCAGCCAAGGGGCCTATGAAGCTTTCTTT. It encodes CASSQGAYEAFF.

The chain couples TRBV2 to TRBJ2-5; D remains ambiguous. V lost 4 bases to trimming and J lost 4 bases, with 25 bases between them. CDR3 length: 18 residues. Germline loops: CDR1 SNHLY, CDR2 FYNNEI. CDR3: CASSVSSGGVAGLETQYF. CDR3 nucleotides: TGTGCCAGCAGTGTGTCGAGTGGTGGGGTGGCAGGATTAGAGACCCAGTACTTC. The variable domain in full, with the rest retrieved from reference TRBV2 and TRBJ2-5, is EPEVTQTPSHQVTQMGQEVILRCVPISNHLYFYWYRQILGQKVEFLVSFYNNEISEKSEIFDDQFSVERPDGSNFTLKIRSTKLEDSAMYFCASSVSSGGVAGLETQYFGPGTRLLVL.

V gene TRBV12-5 combines with J gene TRBJ2-3; 7 bases are a match to TRBD1. The CDR3 extends over 16 amino acids. The junction had 5 bases not matched to a gene; V was cut back by 0 bases and J by 2 bases. Germline V gene lookup returns CDR1 LGHNT and CDR2 FRNRAP. This CDR3 reads CASGLVQTGYTDTQYF. The DNA for the CDR3 is TGTGCTAGTGGTTTGGTACAGACAGGGTACACAGATACGCAGTATTTT.

By sample fraction, this clone is medium-sized. The genes are TRBV6-6 and TRBJ2-2; TRBD1 might be the D (5 bases). Per germline, CDR1 MNHNY and CDR2 SVGAGI (reference sequence). Between the trimmed V and J ends, which lost 10 bases and 0 bases, there was a span of 18 bases. This CDR3 has 16 amino acids. As DNA, the CDR3 is TGTGCCACCCCCCGTTGGGCAGGGACGAACACCGGGGAGCTGTTTTTT. The encoded protein is CATPRWAGTNTGELFF.

This rearrangement joins TRBV19 to TRBJ1-2; D is uncertain. The CDR3 contains 13 residues. Trimming removed 6 bases at V and 6 bases at J, with 14 bases between. Germline V CDR1 and CDR2: LNHDA, SQIVND (reference sequence). The CDR3 coding sequence is TGTGCCAGTAGCCCCCGGGGAAAGGATGGCTACACCTTC. Translated, it gives CASSPRGKDGYTF.

This chain connects TRBV2 to TRBJ1-5; weak D call: TRBD1 (5 bases). The CDR3 covers 14 residues. Germline CDR1 and CDR2: SNHLY and FYNNEI. V was pared by 6 bases and J by 2 bases, with 11 bases between. The CDR3 here is CASRGPQGNQPQHF. As DNA, the CDR3 is TGTGCCAGCAGGGGACCCCAGGGCAATCAGCCCCAGCATTTT. Full variable domain (rest looked up from reference TRBV2 and TRBJ1-5): EPEVTQTPSHQVTQMGQEVILRCVPISNHLYFYWYRQILGQKVEFLVSFYNNEISEKSEIFDDQFSVERPDGSNFTLKIRSTKLEDSAMYFCASRGPQGNQPQHFGDGTRLSIL.

The CDR3 DNA reads as TGTGCCAGTAGTATGATTGAGGATCGTGGCACTGAAGCTTTCTTT. Amino acid sequence: CASSMIEDRGTEAFF. The chain recombines TRBV19 with TRBJ1-1; no clear D. Trimming cost V 3 bases and J 4 bases, with 15 bases left between them. The CDR3 loop spans 15 amino acids. Germline loops: CDR1 LNHDA, CDR2 SQIVND (reference sequence).

This clone is labeled medium-sized. The chain carries TRBV6-5 and TRBJ1-1; D is uncertain. V lost 3 bases to trimming and J lost 6 bases, with 11 bases between them. This CDR3 comprises 13 residues. Germline loops: CDR1 MNHEY, CDR2 SVGAGI. CDR3 region: CASSYGQSAEAFF. The CDR3 DNA is TGTGCCAGCAGTTATGGGCAGAGTGCTGAAGCTTTCTTT.

The V gene is TRBV5-4, the J gene TRBJ2-7; D unclear. The germline gives CDR1 SGHNT, CDR2 YYREEE (reference sequence). V was pared by 0 bases and J by 4 bases, with 17 bases between. The length of the CDR3 is 16 residues. In DNA form, the CDR3 reads TGTGCCAGCAGCTTGGAGGCCGGGCGCCTCCTTTACGAGCAGTACTTC. Its translation is CASSLEAGRLLYEQYF.

The CDR3 coding sequence is TGTGCCAGCAGCTTAGGGGTAGGGTTGACCTACGAGCAGTACTTC. Its protein is CASSLGVGLTYEQYF. The chain uses TRBV7-9 and TRBJ2-7; D is ambiguous. The CDR3 consists of 15 residues. V was cut by 1 base and J by 2 bases, with 12 bases left in between. Looked up from germline, CDR1 is SEHNR and CDR2 is FQNEAQ (reference sequence).